These T cell receptor beta chains were read from a single sample in a study of blood T cell repertoires in COVID-19. TCRdb's table, derived via immunoSEQ multiplex PCR, lists solely in-frame clones and lacks some. The sample holds hundreds of thousands of clones, around 85% seen once. Sequencing used PBMCs or T cells enriched from blood (not recorded which). These receptors were collected from a young woman who had been exposed to COVID-19. CDR3s include the opening cysteine and the closing phenylalanine or tryptophan. A D gene is named only where the DNA matches it firmly. Clone size, where shown, is once, few, many, or a class for clones that have expanded.

TRBD1	TRBV7-9	17	TRBJ1-2	NA	TGTGCCAGCAGCTTAACTGGCGGTGGGGGACAGGCACGAGGCTACACCTTC	CASSLTGGGGQARGYTF
NA	TRBV7-9	12	TRBJ1-1	once	TGTGCCAGCAGCACAGGTTGGACTGAAGCTTTCTTT	CASSTGWTEAFF
TRBD1	TRBV28	11	TRBJ1-2	NA	TGTGCCAGCACCCAACAGGGGGGCTACACCTTC	CASTQQGGYTF
TRBD1	TRBV28	16	TRBJ2-2	NA	TGTGCCAGCAGTTTAAGTAAGGGGGCGCACACCGGGGAGCTGTTTTTT	CASSLSKGAHTGELFF
TRBD1	TRBV2	11	TRBJ1-1	NA	TGTGCCAGCAGTACCGGGACAGGAGCTTTCTTT	CASSTGTGAFF
TRBD2	TRBV7-2	18	TRBJ2-7	NA	TGTGCCAGCAGCTTAGAAGTTCTGGCGGGGGTTTTGTTCTACGAGCAGTACTTC	CASSLEVLAGVLFYEQYF
TRBD2	TRBV7-6	15	TRBJ2-1	NA	TGTGCCAGCAGCTTAGTCATAGGCGGGGGAAATGAGCAGTTCTTC	CASSLVIGGGNEQFF
TRBD1	TRBV30	16	TRBJ2-3	NA	TGTGCCTGGAGACCCGGGCAGGGGGCCGGGACAGATACGCAGTATTTT	CAWRPGQGAGTDTQYF
NA	TRBV6-1	16	TRBJ1-1	NA	TGTGCCAGCAGTGAAGCGGTGCGGGGCGGGGTCACTGAAGCTTTCTTT	CASSEAVRGGVTEAFF
TRBD1	TRBV9	15	TRBJ2-1	NA	TGTGCCAGCAGCGTAGCAGGTGACAGGGGTAATGAGCAGTTCTTC	CASSVAGDRGNEQFF
TRBD1	TRBV30	13	TRBJ1-1	NA	TGTGCCTGGAGAGGACAGGGTCGGACTGAAGCTTTCTTT	CAWRGQGRTEAFF
NA	TRBV28	12	TRBJ1-3	NA	TGTGCCAGCACCCTTTCTGGAAACACCATATATTTT	CASTLSGNTIYF
TRBD1	TRBV9	14	TRBJ2-7	once	TGTGCCAGCAGCCCTTGGACAGGGGACTACGAGCAGTACTTC	CASSPWTGDYEQYF
TRBD1	TRBV7-9	15	TRBJ2-5	NA	TGTGCCAGCAGCTTAGATGGACAGGGGAAGGAGACCCAGTACTTC	CASSLDGQGKETQYF
NA	TRBV7-2	14	TRBJ1-5	once	TGTGCCAGCGATCCGGTCGCATACGGGCAGCCCCAGCATTTT	CASDPVAYGQPQHF
NA	TRBV4-3	15	TRBJ2-1	NA	TGCGCCAGCAGCCAAGCCTTTAAGCTTATGGATGAGCAGTTCTTC	CASSQAFKLMDEQFF
NA	TRBV19	13	TRBJ2-7	NA	TGTGCCAGTAGTACCCAGGGGCGCTACGAGCAGTACTTC	CASSTQGRYEQYF
NA	TRBV28	17	TRBJ1-5	few	TGTGCCAGCAGTTTACCCCAGCCGGGAAATGGCAATCAGCCCCAGCATTTT	CASSLPQPGNGNQPQHF
TRBD1	TRBV10-3	13	TRBJ2-1	NA	TGTGCCATCACGGGGACAGGGTCCAATGAGCAGTTCTTC	CAITGTGSNEQFF
NA	TRBV5-1	14	TRBJ1-4	NA	TGCGCCAGCAGCTTGGGAACAGGACAAGGAAAACTGTTTTTT	CASSLGTGQGKLFF
NA	TRBV2	13	TRBJ2-7	NA	TGTGCCAGCAATAGGAGACTAGCCTACGAGCAGTACTTC	CASNRRLAYEQYF
TRBD2	TRBV7-2	17	TRBJ2-1	NA	TGTGCCAGCAGCTTATGGCTAGCGGGGAGCTCCTACAATGAGCAGTTCTTC	CASSLWLAGSSYNEQFF
TRBD1	TRBV28	18	TRBJ1-3	NA	TGTGCCAGCAGTTTATACTCAGGGGGCCTCTCCTCTGGAAACACCATATATTTT	CASSLYSGGLSSGNTIYF
TRBD2	TRBV9	18	TRBJ2-3	NA	TGTGCCAGCAGCCCCATTTTTACCCCGGGGGGGAGCACAGATACGCAGTATTTT	CASSPIFTPGGSTDTQYF
TRBD2	TRBV20-1	18	TRBJ2-1	NA	TGCAGTGCTAGTGGGTCCAGCGGGGGGGCTGGCACCTACAATGAGCAGTTCTTC	CSASGSSGGAGTYNEQFF
NA	TRBV3-1/TRBV3-2	15	TRBJ2-1	NA	TGTGCCAGCAGCCAAGTCAATAGGGGAGGCAATGAGCAGTTCTTC	CASSQVNRGGNEQFF
NA	TRBV6-5	12	TRBJ1-6	NA	TGTGCCAGCAGTTCAGGGAATTCACCCCTCCACTTT	CASSSGNSPLHF
TRBD1	TRBV19	15	TRBJ2-3	NA	TGTGCCAGTAGTCGGGACAGACCCGGCACAGATACGCAGTATTTT	CASSRDRPGTDTQYF
TRBD2	TRBV7-6	18	TRBJ2-5	NA	TGTGCCAGCAGCTTAGTAGGCCTAGCGGGAGTCCCTGGAGAGACCCAGTACTTC	CASSLVGLAGVPGETQYF
NA	TRBV4-1	15	TRBJ1-5	NA	TGCGCCAGCAGCCAGTTACAGGGAGGCAATCAGCCCCAGCATTTT	CASSQLQGGNQPQHF
NA	TRBV9	15	TRBJ1-1	NA	TGTGCCAGCAGCGTAGCTACTGGGGGCTACAATGAAGCTTTCTTT	CASSVATGGYNEAFF
NA	TRBV30	14	TRBJ1-5	NA	TGTGCCTGGAGACTTCAGGGTGGCAATCAGCCCCAGCATTTT	CAWRLQGGNQPQHF
NA	TRBV4-3	16	TRBJ2-2	few	TGCGCCAGCAGCCAAGAAGGGGGGGTAAATGCCGGGGAGCTGTTTTTT	CASSQEGGVNAGELFF
NA	TRBV7-2	13	TRBJ1-5	NA	TGTGCCAGCCGTCAAGGGGTTAACCAGCCCCAGCATTTT	CASRQGVNQPQHF
NA	TRBV18	16	TRBJ2-3	NA	TGTGCCAGCTCACTCAATCCGGGACAATACACAGATACGCAGTATTTT	CASSLNPGQYTDTQYF
TRBD2	TRBV10-1	14	TRBJ2-1	NA	TGCGCCAGCAGTAGGGGACTAGTCCCCCGTGAGCAGTTCTTC	CASSRGLVPREQFF
TRBD1	TRBV28	18	TRBJ2-2	NA	TGTGCCAGCAGTCAGAATCTTCGGACAGGGGTGTTCACCGGGGAGCTGTTTTTT	CASSQNLRTGVFTGELFF
NA	TRBV4-3	15	TRBJ1-2	NA	TGCGCCAGCAGCCAATTCACCACAGGGAACCTTGGCTACACCTTC	CASSQFTTGNLGYTF
NA	TRBV9	16	TRBJ1-2	NA	TGTGCCAGCAGCGGACAGGTCACTCCTACCGACTATGGCTACACCTTC	CASSGQVTPTDYGYTF
TRBD1	TRBV3-1/TRBV3-2	16	TRBJ1-2	NA	TGTGCCAGCAGCCAATCCGGGACAGGAAAATTATATGGCTACACCTTC	CASSQSGTGKLYGYTF
NA	TRBV7-3	14	TRBJ2-3	once	TGTGCCAGCAGCTCCCGGCCTCCGGAGGGGACGCAGTATTTT	CASSSRPPEGTQYF
NA	TRBV5-4	19	TRBJ1-5	NA	TGTGCCAGCAGCTTGACATACGGCCCAGATTATTTGAGGAACCAGCCCCAGCATTTT	CASSLTYGPDYLRNQPQHF
NA	TRBV27	14	TRBJ1-3	NA	TGTGCCAGCAGTTCCGGGGTAGCTGGAAACACCATATATTTT	CASSSGVAGNTIYF
TRBD2	TRBV28	15	TRBJ2-1	NA	TGTGCCAGCAGTTTGCTAGCGGGAGTGGGAGGTGAGCAGTTCTTC	CASSLLAGVGGEQFF
NA	TRBV10-2	12	TRBJ1-1	NA	TGCGCCAGCAGTATAAGGCGGGCTGAAGCTTTCTTT	CASSIRRAEAFF
TRBD2	TRBV19	17	TRBJ2-2	NA	TGTGCCAGTAGTAGGCTAGCGGGGGGATCTAACACCGGGGAGCTGTTTTTT	CASSRLAGGSNTGELFF
NA	TRBV27	15	TRBJ1-2	NA	TGTGCCAGCAGTTTATCTCCAAGCGGTAACTATGGCTACACCTTC	CASSLSPSGNYGYTF
NA	TRBV4-1	15	TRBJ1-3	NA	TGCGCCAGCAGCTTAACAGTACTCTCTGGAAACACCATATATTTT	CASSLTVLSGNTIYF
NA	TRBV19	13	TRBJ1-1	NA	TGTGCCAGTAGTGCATACATGAACACTGAAGCTTTCTTT	CASSAYMNTEAFF
NA	TRBV19	19	TRBJ1-6	NA	TGTGCCAGTAGTATCCCCCCGGTTCGGGGGAGCTCCTATAATTCACCCCTCCACTTT	CASSIPPVRGSSYNSPLHF